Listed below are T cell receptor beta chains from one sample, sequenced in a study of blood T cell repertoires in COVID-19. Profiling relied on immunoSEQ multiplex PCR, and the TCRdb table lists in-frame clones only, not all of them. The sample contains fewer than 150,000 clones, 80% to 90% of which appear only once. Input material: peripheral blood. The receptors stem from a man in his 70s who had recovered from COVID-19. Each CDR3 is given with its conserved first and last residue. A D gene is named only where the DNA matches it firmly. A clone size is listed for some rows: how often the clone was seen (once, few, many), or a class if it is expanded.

TGTGCCTGGAGTTTCCGGGACAGGGGCTCGGATGAGCAGTTCTTC	CAWSFRDRGSDEQFF	TRBD1	15	-	TRBV30	TRBJ2-1
TGCGCCAGCAGCCAATTGGTTGGAGCCGATACGCAGTATTTT	CASSQLVGADTQYF	-	14	-	TRBV4-3	TRBJ2-3
TGTGCCTGGAGTGTCGACAGCTCCTATAATTCACCCCTCCACTTT	CAWSVDSSYNSPLHF	-	15	-	TRBV30	TRBJ1-6
TGTGCCAGTAGTATAGGTCTCGGCGGCTATGGCTACACCTTC	CASSIGLGGYGYTF	-	14	-	TRBV19	TRBJ1-2
TGTGCCAGTAGCTCCGGGGCAGGGGGCTTGTACGAGCAGTACTTC	CASSSGAGGLYEQYF	TRBD1	15	-	TRBV19	TRBJ2-7
TGTGCCAGCAGCCTCCAGGGGGCGGCCACTGAAGCTTTCTTT	CASSLQGAATEAFF	TRBD1	14	-	TRBV4-2	TRBJ1-1
TGTGCCAGCACCGTGTTTAGCAGGGACACTGAAGCTTTCTTT	CASTVFSRDTEAFF	-	14	-	TRBV2	TRBJ1-1
TGTGCCAGCTCACCTATGACAGGGCTTAAGGATTCACCCCTCCACTTT	CASSPMTGLKDSPLHF	TRBD1	16	once	TRBV18	TRBJ1-6
TGTGCCAGCAGCCGACAGGGGGGGGGGGAAGCTTTCTTT	CASSRQGGGEAFF	TRBD1	13	-	TRBV3-1/TRBV3-2	TRBJ1-1
TGTGCCAGCAGCTCAGAGGGGACTAGTTCACGGGGTGAGCAGTTCTTC	CASSSEGTSSRGEQFF	TRBD2	16	once	TRBV9	TRBJ2-1
TGTGCCACCAGCCGACGCTCCCGGGACAGGGGGCGCAGTGAAGCTTTCTTT	CATSRRSRDRGRSEAFF	TRBD1	17	-	TRBV15	TRBJ1-1
TGTGCCAGCAGCTTAGTGGGGGGGAACACTGAAGCTTTCTTT	CASSLVGGNTEAFF	-	14	-	TRBV11-2	TRBJ1-1
TGTGCCAGCAGTCTACAATTGGGGAGCACCGGGGAGCTGTTTTTT	CASSLQLGSTGELFF	-	15	-	TRBV6-5	TRBJ2-2
TGTGCCAGCAGCGCGGCGGCAGGGGTCACAGATACGCAGTATTTT	CASSAAAGVTDTQYF	-	15	-	TRBV9	TRBJ2-3
TGTGCCAGCAGCATGGGACTTAGGGGACGCTCAGATACGCAGTATTTT	CASSMGLRGRSDTQYF	-	16	-	TRBV21-1	TRBJ2-3
TGTGCCAGCAGTGAATCGGGGGGTCGGGAGACCCAGTACTTC	CASSESGGRETQYF	TRBD2	14	-	TRBV6-1	TRBJ2-5